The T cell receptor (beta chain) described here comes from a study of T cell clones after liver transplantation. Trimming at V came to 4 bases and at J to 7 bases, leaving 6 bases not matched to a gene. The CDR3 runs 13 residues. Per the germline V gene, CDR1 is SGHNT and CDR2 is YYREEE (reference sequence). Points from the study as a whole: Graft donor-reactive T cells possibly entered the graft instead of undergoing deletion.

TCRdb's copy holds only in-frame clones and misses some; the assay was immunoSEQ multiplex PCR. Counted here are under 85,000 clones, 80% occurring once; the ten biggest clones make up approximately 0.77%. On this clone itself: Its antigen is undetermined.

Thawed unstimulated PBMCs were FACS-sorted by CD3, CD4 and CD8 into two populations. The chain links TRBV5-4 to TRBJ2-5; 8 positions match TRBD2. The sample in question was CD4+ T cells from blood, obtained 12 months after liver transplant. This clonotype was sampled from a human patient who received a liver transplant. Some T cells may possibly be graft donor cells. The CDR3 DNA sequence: TGTGCCAGCAGCCGGGAGGGTGCCAGGACCCAGTACTTC. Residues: CASSREGARTQYF.